Following are 24 T cell receptor beta chains from one sample sequenced in a study of CD8 T cells in ankylosing spondylitis. TCRdb reprocessed the 5' RACE reads via MiXCR and lists one record per CDR3 protein. The repertoire holds about 160,000 distinct CDR3 sequences, with 9.5% to 10% as singletons. Sequencing was carried out using blood, either unsorted or a sorted T cell fraction (not recorded which). These receptor sequences come from a female donor with ankylosing spondylitis or in good health (not recorded which).

The chain employs TRBV4-1 and TRBJ2-7, with TRBD2 as a possible D gene (5 bases). Per the germline V gene, CDR1 is MGHRA and CDR2 is YSYEKL. V was pared by 0 bases and J by 3 bases, with 9 bases between. The CDR3 consists of 14 residues. In DNA, the CDR3 is TGCGCCAGCAGCCAAGAGTGGACTGGCTACGAGCAGTACTTC. This gives the protein CASSQEWTGYEQYF.

The rearrangement links TRBV6-1 to TRBJ2-7; D is undetermined. CDR1 is MNHNS, CDR2 SASEGT, per germline. The V end was cut by 5 bases, the J end by 2 bases, with 22 bases between. The CDR3 spans 17 residues. The CDR3 loop is CASSPPANADEPYEQYF. The DNA for the CDR3 is TGTGCCAGCAGTCCCCCCGCAAACGCGGACGAGCCCTACGAGCAGTACTTC.

V and J are TRBV6-2 or TRBV6-3 and TRBJ2-1; the match to TRBD2 covers 7 bases. The CDR3 covers 13 residues. V lost 2 bases and J lost 9; bases outside the gene matches: 4. Looked up from germline, CDR1 is MNHEY and CDR2 is SVGEGT. DNA of the CDR3: TGTGCCAGCAGTTACACTGTAGCGGGTGAGCAGTTCTTC. Translating it yields CASSYTVAGEQFF.

The CDR3 nucleotides read TGTGCCAGCAGTTACTCTCCGGATACGCAGTATTTT. Translated: CASSYSPDTQYF. The chain has TRBV6-5 and TRBJ2-3, with D unclear. The V gene's germline CDR1 is MNHEY and CDR2 SVGAGI. V was clipped by 0 bases and J by 6 bases, with 4 bases between them. The CDR3 contains 12 residues.

This clonotype has a count of ten or more. The CDR3 protein is CASSLSVGTEAFF. For the CDR3, the DNA is TGTGCCAGCAGCTTGTCGGTCGGCACTGAAGCTTTCTTT. The rearrangement uses TRBV5-5 and TRBJ1-1; no clear D. The CDR3 is made up of 13 amino acids. Germline lookup yields CDR1 SGHKS and CDR2 YYEKEE (reference sequence). The germline V and J ends were trimmed by 1 base and 4 bases, with 8 bases remaining between them. Full variable domain (remainder filled in from reference TRBV5-5 and TRBJ1-1): DAGVTQSPTHLIKTRGQQVTLRCSPISGHKSVSWYQQVLGQGPQFIFQYYEKEERGRGNFPDRFSARQFPNYSSELNVNALLLGDSALYLCASSLSVGTEAFFGQGTRLTVV.

The sample holds many counts of this clonotype. The J gene is TRBJ2-4, the V gene TRBV27; a possible D gene is TRBD1 (5 bases). The length of the CDR3 is 17 residues. V was cut by 5 bases and J by 0 bases, with 17 bases left in between. Germline V CDR1 and CDR2: MNHEY, SMNVEV (reference sequence). CDR3: CASSATKTALAKNIQYF. Here the CDR3 DNA reads TGTGCCAGCAGTGCGACGAAGACAGCACTAGCCAAAAACATTCAGTACTTC.

This clonotype was counted many times. The rearrangement links TRBV11-2 to TRBJ2-2, with TRBD2 matching over 9 bases. CDR1 is SGHAT and CDR2 is FQNNGV in the germline V gene. The CDR3 is made up of 15 amino acids. V gave up 5 bases and J gave up 4 bases; unmatched junction bases: 5. CDR3 amino acids: CASSPGTSITGELFF. CDR3 DNA sequence: TGTGCCAGCAGCCCCGGGACTAGCATCACCGGGGAGCTGTTTTTT.

The genes are TRBV28 and TRBJ2-7; possible D gene TRBD1, 5 bases. Trimming cost V 2 bases and J 3 bases, with 14 bases left between them. Per germline, CDR1 MDHEN and CDR2 SYDVKM. CDR3 length equals 15 residues. CDR3 sequence (DNA): TGTGCCAGCAGTTTACAGGGCTTGTTGAGCTACGAGCAGTACTTC. This codes for CASSLQGLLSYEQYF. Drawing the rest from reference TRBV28 and TRBJ2-7, the complete variable domain is DVKVTQSSRYLVKRTGEKVFLECVQDMDHENMFWYRQDPGLGLRLIYFSYDVKMKEKGDIPEGYSVSREKKERFSLILESASTNQTSMYLCASSLQGLLSYEQYFGPGTRLTVT.

This clonotype occurred many times. V is TRBV12-3 or TRBV12-4 and J is TRBJ2-1; 8 nucleotides align to TRBD1. Trimming at V came to 3 bases and at J to 6 bases, leaving 4 bases not matched to a gene. The CDR3 sequence is 14 residues long. CDR3 nucleotide sequence: TGTGCCAGCAGTTTCGAGGACAGGGCCAATGAGCAGTTCTTC. It is translated as CASSFEDRANEQFF.

In this sample, this clonotype turned up many times. The J gene is TRBJ2-1, the V gene TRBV2, with D perhaps matching TRBD2 (5 bases). V lost 4 bases, J lost 2 bases, and 12 bases lay in between. CDR1 and CDR2 from the germline V gene are SNHLY and FYNNEI. The CDR3 has 15 residues. The CDR3 reads CASSVRRAPYNEQFF. The CDR3 DNA reads TGTGCCAGCAGTGTAAGGCGGGCTCCCTACAATGAGCAGTTCTTC. Full variable domain (rest looked up from reference TRBV2 and TRBJ2-1): EPEVTQTPSHQVTQMGQEVILRCVPISNHLYFYWYRQILGQKVEFLVSFYNNEISEKSEIFDDQFSVERPDGSNFTLKIRSTKLEDSAMYFCASSVRRAPYNEQFFGPGTRLTVL.

This clonotype has only a few counts. This sequence joins TRBV9 and TRBJ1-5; maybe TRBD1 (6 bases). This CDR3 region has 14 residues. V was cut by 5 bases and J by 2 bases, with 11 bases left in between. Germline-derived CDR1 and CDR2 are SGDLS and YYNGEE. CDR3 bases: TGTGCCAGCAGTGCGGAGGGGGGCAATCAGCCCCAGCATTTT. Protein product: CASSAEGGNQPQHF.

Only a few counts were recorded for this clonotype. The gene calls are TRBV6-5 and TRBJ1-6, with a possible D match to TRBD1 (5 bases). Germline V lookup: CDR1 MNHEY, CDR2 SVGAGI. V was shortened by 2 bases and J by 5 bases, with 7 bases between the two germline ends. The CDR3 is 14 residues long. The CDR3 spells CASSYGGDNSPLHF. Here the CDR3 DNA reads TGTGCCAGCAGTTACGGGGGGGATAATTCACCCCTCCACTTT.

This clonotype came up a few times. V usage is TRBV20-1 and J usage is TRBJ2-3; 9 bases align to TRBD2. The CDR3 length is 14 residues. The germline CDR1 and CDR2 sequences are DFQATT and SNEGSKA (reference sequence). The V segment lost 6 bases and the J segment 0 bases; nucleotides outside the gene matches: 4. CDR3 coding DNA: TGCAGTGCAATAGCGGGAGCTAGCACAGATACGCAGTATTTT. This sequence encodes CSAIAGASTDTQYF.

This clonotype was counted a few times. The genes are TRBV27 and TRBJ2-3; no reliable D call. The CDR3 length is 13 residues. CDR1 MNHEY and CDR2 SMNVEV come from the germline V gene (reference sequence). V lost 6 bases and J 2 bases, leaving 9 bases between the germline ends. CDR3 bases: TGTGCCAGCAGAACTACCAACACAGATACGCAGTATTTT. Translated: CASRTTNTDTQYF.

In this sample, this clonotype turned up a few times. J is TRBJ2-5 and V is TRBV27; D uncertain. The CDR3 has 16 residues. Germline CDR1 reads MNHEY; CDR2 reads SMNVEV (reference sequence). With 3 bases removed from V and 5 bases from J, the gap between germline ends came to 19 bases. This chain's CDR3 is CASSFLPTRIRETQYF. CDR3 in DNA: TGTGCCAGCAGTTTTTTGCCCACACGTATCAGGGAGACCCAGTACTTC.

The chain carries TRBV9 and TRBJ2-1; 8 positions agree with TRBD2. V lost 1 base, J lost 4 bases, and 10 bases stayed unmatched. The CDR3 spans 17 residues. CDR1 is SGDLS, CDR2 YYNGEE, per germline. CDR3: CASSVKVTSGLYNEQFF. As DNA, the CDR3 is TGTGCCAGCAGCGTAAAGGTCACTAGCGGCCTATACAATGAGCAGTTCTTC.

The V gene is TRBV7-9, the J gene TRBJ2-2; D is unresolved. The CDR3 consists of 12 residues. The V end was cut by 0 bases, the J end by 8 bases, with 4 bases between. Germline V CDR1 and CDR2: SEHNR, FQNEAQ (reference sequence). This CDR3 is CASSLANGELFF. The CDR3, as DNA: TGTGCCAGCAGCTTAGCGAATGGGGAGCTGTTTTTT. The full variable domain, with the rest looked up from reference TRBV7-9 and TRBJ2-2, is DTGVSQNPRHKITKRGQNVTFRCDPISEHNRLYWYRQTLGQGPEFLTYFQNEAQLEKSRLLSDRFSAERPKGSFSTLEIQRTEQGDSAMYLCASSLANGELFFGEGSRLTVL.

The chain joins TRBV4-3 to TRBJ2-7, with TRBD1 identical over 7 bases. V was pared by 0 bases and J by 2 bases, with 4 bases of the junction left unmatched. The CDR3 is made up of 15 amino acids. The germline V gene has CDR1 LGHNA and CDR2 YSLEER. The CDR3 here is CASSQDGDSAYEQYF. CDR3 sequence (DNA): TGCGCCAGCAGCCAAGATGGGGACAGTGCCTACGAGCAGTACTTC.

This sequence joins TRBV30 and TRBJ2-7, with no clear D. Germline CDR1 GTSNPN, CDR2 SVGIG (reference sequence). The CDR3 contains 13 residues. V was trimmed by 7 bases and J by 1 base, leaving 14 bases between them. CDR3 DNA sequence: TGTGCCTCGGCCGGCCAAAGATCCTACGAGCAGTACTTC. Translated, it gives CASAGQRSYEQYF.

V is TRBV2 and J is TRBJ2-3, with TRBD2 matching over 13 bases. Germline V gene sequence: CDR1 SNHLY, CDR2 FYNNEI. There are 18 residues in the CDR3. The CDR3: CTFSFPRLAGGHADTQYF. The CDR3 DNA is TGTACCTTCAGTTTCCCCCGACTAGCGGGAGGACACGCAGATACGCAGTATTTT.

This clonotype was counted ten times or more. The chain recombines TRBV4-3 with TRBJ2-1; 7 bases fit TRBD1. V gave up 0 bases and J gave up 9 bases; unmatched junction bases: 17. The CDR3 is made up of 18 amino acids. The germline V gene has CDR1 LGHNA and CDR2 YSLEER. The CDR3 region has the DNA TGCGCCAGCAGCCAAGACCTTCTACCCGGGACAGAGAACCCTGAGCAGTTCTTC. The encoded protein is CASSQDLLPGTENPEQFF.

This clonotype came up many times. The rearrangement uses TRBV5-1 and TRBJ2-5; TRBD2 agrees at 7 bases. The CDR3 is 13 residues long. V lost 5 bases to trimming and J lost 3 bases; unmatched junction nucleotides: 4. Per germline, CDR1 SGHRS and CDR2 YFSETQ. Here the CDR3 reads CASRGLAEETQYF. The CDR3 coding sequence is TGCGCCAGCAGAGGGCTAGCGGAAGAGACCCAGTACTTC. The entire variable domain, with the rest obtained from reference TRBV5-1 and TRBJ2-5, is as follows: KAGVTQTPRYLIKTRGQQVTLSCSPISGHRSVSWYQQTPGQGLQFLFEYFSETQRNKGNFPGRFSGRQFSNSRSEMNVSTLELGDSALYLCASRGLAEETQYFGPGTRLLVL.

This clonotype was found many times. The chain uses TRBV5-1 and TRBJ1-3; no clear D. CDR3 length equals 15 residues. Trimming took 0 bases from V and 4 from J, leaving 11 bases between them. Per the germline V gene, CDR1 is SGHRS and CDR2 is YFSETQ. CDR3 in DNA: TGCGCCAGCAGCTTGGATCCCGGGCTCGGAAACACCATATATTTT. It codes for CASSLDPGLGNTIYF.

The rearrangement joins TRBV3-1 to TRBJ1-1; D unresolved. The CDR3 loop spans 16 amino acids. Trimming removed 0 bases at V and 1 base at J, with 12 bases between. The germline gives CDR1 LGHDT, CDR2 YNNKEL (reference sequence). CDR3 nucleotides: TGTGCCAGCAGCCAAGATACGGGGTTGGCGAACACTGAAGCTTTCTTT. Translating gives CASSQDTGLANTEAFF.